This passage covers 21 T cell receptor beta chains from one sample sequenced in a study of cytomegalovirus exposure and HLA in healthy donors. Use of 60 Vbeta and 13 Jbeta primers characterized the PCR. Libraries were prepared by immunoSEQ multiplex PCR; TCRdb keeps only in-frame clonotypes and omits some of them. The table has under 200,000 clones, around 78% seen once. Sequenced input: PBMCs. All receptors derive from a woman aged 25 to 45 in good health and CMV-seropositive.

The chain joins TRBV19 to TRBJ1-1; D not resolved. V dropped 7 bases and J dropped 4 bases, with 19 bases sitting between them. Germline lookup yields CDR1 LNHDA and CDR2 SQIVND (reference sequence). This CDR3 contains 15 residues. DNA of the CDR3: TGTGCCAGTATGGATATGGGAGGATCGTTCACTGAAGCTTTCTTT. This encodes CASMDMGGSFTEAFF. Using reference TRBV19 and TRBJ1-1 for the parts outside the CDR3, the full variable domain is DGGITQSPKYLFRKEGQNVTLSCEQNLNHDAMYWYRQDPGQGLRLIYYSQIVNDFQKGDIAEGYSVSREKKESFPLTVTSAQKNPTAFYLCASMDMGGSFTEAFFGQGTRLTVV.

The V and J genes are TRBV5-4 and TRBJ2-2, with TRBD2 matching over 9 bases. Unmatched junction bases numbered 13, after V lost 4 bases and J lost 6 bases. This CDR3 has 17 residues. CDR1 and CDR2 from the germline V gene are SGHNT and YYREEE (reference sequence). CDR3 amino acids: CASSVGRRRGGPGELFF. CDR3 DNA sequence: TGTGCCAGCAGCGTCGGACGGCGGCGGGGGGGCCCCGGGGAGCTGTTTTTT.

In this sample, this clone turned up a few times. In nucleotides, the CDR3 is TGTGCCTGGAAACCCGGGGACAGCTCCTATAATTCACCCCTCCACTTT. Translated, it gives CAWKPGDSSYNSPLHF. The genes are TRBV30 and TRBJ1-6; TRBD1 matches at 7 bases. The CDR3 spans 16 residues. Germline V gives CDR1 GTSNPN, CDR2 SVGIG (reference sequence). Unmatched junction bases numbered 6, after V lost 4 bases and J lost 0 bases.

The V and J genes are TRBV7-2 and TRBJ2-5, with 10 nucleotides matching TRBD2. The CDR3 totals 13 residues. V shed 5 bases, J shed 10 bases, and the junction held 7 bases outside the gene matches. CDR1 is SGHTA and CDR2 is FQGNSA in the germline V gene. CDR3 sequence reads: CASSHPSGSSQYF. CDR3 coding DNA: TGTGCCAGCAGCCACCCTAGCGGGAGTAGCCAGTACTTC.

This clone has only a few counts. This chain connects TRBV28 to TRBJ1-4; D possibly corresponds to TRBD1 (5 bases). The CDR3 totals 10 residues. Germline CDR1 and CDR2: MDHEN and SYDVKM. V was cut by 5 bases and J by 10 bases, with 5 bases left in between. Written as DNA, the CDR3 is TGTGCCAGCAGTCAGGGAAAACTGTTTTTT. This codes for CASSQGKLFF.

The gene calls are TRBV7-8 and TRBJ2-3; 10 bases are shared with TRBD2. The germline V gene encodes CDR1 SGHVS and CDR2 FQNEAQ. The CDR3 loop spans 17 amino acids. Trimming removed 1 base from V and 0 bases from J; junction bases left unmatched: 4. The CDR3 bases are TGTGCCAGCAGCTTAGGAGCTAGCGGGGGAAGCACAGATACGCAGTATTTT. It codes for CASSLGASGGSTDTQYF.

V and J are TRBV5-6 and TRBJ2-3; 9 bases line up with TRBD2. J was trimmed by 2 bases and V by 0 bases; bases with no gene match: 4. CDR3 length equals 16 residues. The germline CDR1 and CDR2 sequences are SGHDT and YYEEEE. CDR3: CASSLGVAGVTDTQYF. For the CDR3, the DNA is TGTGCCAGCAGCTTGGGGGTAGCGGGGGTCACAGATACGCAGTATTTT.

This chain uses TRBV21-1 with TRBJ2-4; the D call TRBD1 from the table was never checked on the DNA. TRBV21-1 constitutes a pseudogene. CDR3 length: 16 residues. CDR3 nucleotides: TGTGCCAGCAGCAGAGGACAGATTCTAGCCAAAAACATTCAGTACTTC. This gives the protein CASSRGQILAKNIQYF.

This chain links TRBV7-3 with TRBJ2-1; TRBD2 matches at 7 bases. Germline values: CDR1 SGHTA, CDR2 FQGTGA. The CDR3 covers 13 residues. The trim removed 3 bases at V and 5 bases at J, leaving 1 base unmatched. CDR3 sequence: CASSFGRDNEQFF. In DNA, the CDR3 is TGTGCCAGCAGCTTTGGGAGGGACAATGAGCAGTTCTTC.

The gene calls are TRBV29-1 and TRBJ2-7; 10 bases agree with TRBD2. CDR1 is SQVTM, CDR2 ANQGSEA, per germline. The CDR3 has 14 residues. With 7 bases clipped from V and 1 base from J, the junction kept 7 bases outside the gene matches. CDR3 sequence reads: CSALTSGVSYEQYF. For the CDR3, the DNA is TGCAGCGCGCTCACTAGCGGGGTTTCCTACGAGCAGTACTTC.

The V and J genes are TRBV5-1 and TRBJ1-6; 9 bases line up with TRBD1. V lost 4 bases and J lost 8; bases outside the gene matches: 10. This CDR3 spans 16 amino acids. The germline V gene encodes CDR1 SGHRS and CDR2 YFSETQ. This chain's CDR3 is CASSKFPRDRDSPLHF. CDR3 bases: TGCGCCAGCAGCAAGTTCCCCCGGGACAGGGATTCACCCCTCCACTTT.

With respect to this clone: One junction end does not reproduce the germline sequence, and a read error may be involved. V gene TRBV13 combines with J gene TRBJ2-7; possible D gene TRBD2, 5 bases. Germline CDR1 PRHDT, CDR2 FYEKMQ (reference sequence). The CDR3 loop spans 15 amino acids. The CDR3, as DNA: TGCGCCAGCAGCCAAGATCAAGGACTGAGCTACGAGCAGTACTTC. It is translated as CASSQDQGLSYEQYF. Looking up the rest from reference TRBV13 and TRBJ2-7 gives the full variable domain: AAGVIQSPRHLIKEKRETATLKCYPIPRHDTVYWYQQGPGQDPQFLISFYEKMQSDKGSIPDRFSAQQFSDYHSELNMSSLELGDSALYFCASSQDQGLSYEQYFGPGTRLTVT.

The chain recombines TRBV21-1 with TRBJ1-2. TRBV21-1 is a recognized pseudogene. This CDR3 has 15 residues. CDR3 sequence (DNA): TGTGCCAGCAGCAAAGGGGGAGGATCTAGGGATGGCTACACCTTC. This translates into CASSKGGGSRDGYTF.

The chain couples TRBV10-3 to TRBJ2-1; maybe TRBD2 (8 bases). V lost 4 bases and J lost 7, with 14 bases in between. Germline CDR1 and CDR2: ENHRY and SYGVKD. The CDR3 contains 14 residues. The CDR3 sequence is CAISAVAGQNEQFF. DNA for the CDR3: TGTGCCATCAGTGCGGTAGCGGGACAGAATGAGCAGTTCTTC.

The V call is TRBV9, the J call TRBJ2-7; D gene ambiguous. The CDR3 consists of 14 residues. The V end lost 0 bases, the J end lost 3 bases, and 10 bases lay between the germline ends. CDR1 and CDR2 from the germline V gene are SGDLS and YYNGEE. The chain's CDR3 is CASSVGSELYEQYF. DNA for the CDR3: TGTGCCAGCAGCGTAGGCTCTGAACTCTACGAGCAGTACTTC.

This clone was found once. The chain links TRBV6-6 to TRBJ2-1; D call uncertain. Germline CDR1 is MNHNY and CDR2 is SVGAGI (reference sequence). The CDR3 has 16 amino acids. V was shortened by 0 bases and J by 0 bases, with 9 bases between the two germline ends. CDR3 sequence (DNA): TGTGCCAGCAGTTACTCGGTAGTTAGCTCCTACAATGAGCAGTTCTTC. This encodes CASSYSVVSSYNEQFF.

The chain recombines TRBV5-5 with TRBJ2-7; 8 bases fit TRBD2. This CDR3 has 15 residues. J lost 2 bases, V lost 5 bases, and 9 bases had no gene match. Germline V gives CDR1 SGHKS, CDR2 YYEKEE (reference sequence). The CDR3 coding sequence is TGTGCCAGCAGTTTTAGCGGGGACACCGCCTACGAGCAGTACTTC. It is translated as CASSFSGDTAYEQYF.

J is TRBJ2-3 and V is TRBV7-3; 7 nucleotides line up with TRBD2. CDR3 length: 14 residues. CDR1 is SGHTA and CDR2 is FQGTGA in the germline V gene. V trimming: 6 bases; J trimming: 4 bases; junction bases outside the gene matches: 7. CDR3 protein: CASSSGGIADTQYF. The CDR3 DNA is TGTGCCAGCAGTTCCGGGGGGATCGCAGATACGCAGTATTTT.

V is TRBV2 and J is TRBJ1-5; the D gene is possibly TRBD1 (6 bases). From germline, CDR1 is SNHLY and CDR2 FYNNEI. V was cut by 6 bases and J by 3 bases, with 18 bases left in between. CDR3 length: 16 residues. The CDR3 DNA reads TGTGCCAGCAGGGCCAGTGTAGGGGGAAACAATCAGCCCCAGCATTTT. This sequence encodes CASRASVGGNNQPQHF. Filled out from reference TRBV2 and TRBJ1-5, the complete variable domain reads EPEVTQTPSHQVTQMGQEVILRCVPISNHLYFYWYRQILGQKVEFLVSFYNNEISEKSEIFDDQFSVERPDGSNFTLKIRSTKLEDSAMYFCASRASVGGNNQPQHFGDGTRLSIL.

CDR3 sequence reads: CASSLAIANEQFF. In DNA form, the CDR3 reads TGTGCCAGCAGCTTGGCCATTGCGAATGAGCAGTTCTTC. The chain links TRBV5-6 to TRBJ2-1; D call uncertain. The CDR3 spans 13 residues. With 0 bases removed from V and 7 bases from J, the gap between germline ends came to 8 bases. Germline V gene sequence: CDR1 SGHDT, CDR2 YYEEEE.

The V and J genes are TRBV5-1 and TRBJ2-7; 8 nucleotides line up with TRBD1. The V and J ends lost 4 bases and 5 bases, in that order; junction bases with no gene match: 14. This CDR3 spans 16 amino acids. Germline CDR1 reads SGHRS; CDR2 reads YFSETQ. The CDR3 protein is CASSGTLRGRRDEQYF. The CDR3, as DNA: TGCGCCAGCAGCGGAACTCTCAGGGGGCGTCGGGACGAGCAGTACTTC.